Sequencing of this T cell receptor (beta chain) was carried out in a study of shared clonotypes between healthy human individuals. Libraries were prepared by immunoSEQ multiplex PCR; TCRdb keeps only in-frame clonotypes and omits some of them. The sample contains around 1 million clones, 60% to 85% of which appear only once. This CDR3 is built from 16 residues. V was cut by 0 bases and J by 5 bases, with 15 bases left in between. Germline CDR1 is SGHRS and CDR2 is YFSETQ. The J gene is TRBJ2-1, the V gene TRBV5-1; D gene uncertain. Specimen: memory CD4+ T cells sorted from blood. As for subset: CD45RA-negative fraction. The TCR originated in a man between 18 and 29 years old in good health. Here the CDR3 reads CASSLVAGQQHNEQFF. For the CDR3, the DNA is TGCGCCAGCAGCTTGGTGGCAGGCCAGCAACACAATGAGCAGTTCTTC.